This record covers a single T cell receptor (beta chain). Its specificity is not known. The protocol was immunoSEQ multiplex PCR, while the TCRdb copy is restricted to in-frame clones and leaves out a portion. This sample has over 2,000,000 clones, with just over 90% found just once. This sample was taken from a study of shared clonotypes between healthy human individuals. Findings of the study overall: Sequencing depth was predicted to influence how clonotypes are shared among donors. Some clonotypes were shared by all four sorted-subset donors, while others were not shared. The non-shared ones had lower generation probabilities than the shared ones.

With V trimmed by 4 bases and J by 2 bases, 5 bases remained unmatched. Germline V gives CDR1 SGHRS, CDR2 YFSETQ. The CDR3 totals 16 residues. The naive CD8 subset, CD45RO-negative cells positively selected for CCR7, excluded terminally differentiated effector memory CD45RA+ cells. Material for sequencing was naive CD8+ T cells from PBMCs. The clonotype comes from a man aged 18 to 30 in good health. Some clones in this sample may be carry-over from other donors' samples. V and J are TRBV5-1 and TRBJ2-3; TRBD2 matches 12 bases. CDR3 DNA sequence: TGCGCCAGCAGCGGGGCTAGCGGGAGGGCCACAGATACGCAGTATTTT. Translation gives CASSGASGRATDTQYF. Together with reference TRBV5-1 and TRBJ2-3, the CDR3 gives the full variable domain: KAGVTQTPRYLIKTRGQQVTLSCSPISGHRSVSWYQQTPGQGLQFLFEYFSETQRNKGNFPGRFSGRQFSNSRSEMNVSTLELGDSALYLCASSGASGRATDTQYFGPGTRLTVL.